The 18 T cell receptor beta chains listed next were all sequenced from one sample in a study of blood T cell repertoires in COVID-19. TCRdb keeps only in-frame clones here, not all; method: immunoSEQ multiplex PCR. Of fewer than 400,000 clones in the sample, around nine tenths were seen once. Sequenced: PBMCs or T cells enriched from blood (not recorded which). The receptor set was obtained from a woman younger than 45 who had recovered from COVID-19.

This chain connects TRBV5-1 to TRBJ2-7; 9 nucleotides agree with TRBD1. CDR1 and CDR2 (germline): SGHRS, YFSETQ. The CDR3 is 14 amino acids. V shed 3 bases, J shed 5 bases, and the junction held 6 bases outside the gene matches. CDR3 bases: TGCGCCAGCAGCTGGGGACAGGGTTCCCACGAGCAGTACTTC. It specifies CASSWGQGSHEQYF.

The count of this clone is one. J is TRBJ2-2 and V is TRBV7-6; D perhaps matches TRBD2 (6 bases). This CDR3 comprises 16 residues. Trimming took off 5 bases at V and 0 bases at J, with 13 bases between the two ends. The germline V gene encodes CDR1 SGHVS and CDR2 FNYEAQ. DNA of the CDR3: TGTGCCAGCAGCCCCTGGGCGGGGACGAACACCGGGGAGCTGTTTTTT. Protein sequence: CASSPWAGTNTGELFF.

The rearrangement links TRBV6-5 to TRBJ1-5; tentative D call: TRBD1 (6 bases). The CDR3 sequence is 15 residues long. Germline CDR1 MNHEY, CDR2 SVGAGI. Trimming removed 5 bases at V and 2 bases at J, with 13 bases between. Here the CDR3 reads CASSPSGAGNQPQHF. As DNA, the CDR3 is TGTGCCAGCAGTCCCTCAGGGGCCGGCAATCAGCCCCAGCATTTT.

This clone was counted once. V is TRBV7-2 and J is TRBJ1-6, with 7 bases fitting TRBD1. This CDR3 has 17 amino acids. The V segment lost 0 bases and the J segment 8 bases; nucleotides outside the gene matches: 10. Germline V lookup: CDR1 SGHTA, CDR2 FQGNSA. The CDR3 region has the DNA TGTGCCAGCAGCTTAGCCGGGACAGCGAAAACTTATTCACCCCTCCACTTT. As protein: CASSLAGTAKTYSPLHF.

The V gene is TRBV5-4, the J gene TRBJ1-2; D may be TRBD1 (6 bases). The CDR3 sequence is 13 residues long. Deletions cut 7 bases from V and 4 bases from J, with 14 bases between. Germline V gene sequence: CDR1 SGHNT, CDR2 YYREEE (reference sequence). Here the CDR3 reads CASVKQGSYGYTF. The DNA for the CDR3 is TGTGCCAGCGTAAAACAGGGATCCTATGGCTACACCTTC.

CDR3 coding DNA: TGTGCCAGCAGCCAAGATCCGGCAGGGGCTTATTCACCCCTCCACTTT. Its protein is CASSQDPAGAYSPLHF. The V and J genes are TRBV3-1 (or the pseudogene TRBV3-2) and TRBJ1-6; D might be TRBD1 (6 bases). CDR1 is LGHDT and CDR2 is YNNKEL in the germline V gene (reference sequence). The CDR3 covers 16 residues. V was clipped by 0 bases and J by 8 bases, with 14 bases between them.

The chain is built from TRBV9 and TRBJ1-5; D may be TRBD1 (6 bases). CDR3 size: 14 residues. Per the germline V gene, CDR1 is SGDLS and CDR2 is YYNGEE. Trimming stripped 3 bases from V and 9 bases from J, with 16 bases between. The CDR3 DNA sequence: TGTGCCAGCAGCGCGGGACATTCCATGGGGCCCCAGCATTTT. It encodes CASSAGHSMGPQHF.

The chain employs TRBV28 and TRBJ1-4; 7 nucleotides align to TRBD1. Losses at the gene ends were 5 bases for V and 8 bases for J; bases not matched to a gene: 11. The CDR3 is 15 residues long. Per the germline V gene, CDR1 is MDHEN and CDR2 is SYDVKM. The CDR3 DNA sequence: TGTGCCAGCAGTACCGACGGGACAGCCGGGGAAAAACTGTTTTTT. Translating it yields CASSTDGTAGEKLFF.

The chain joins TRBV5-6 to TRBJ2-5, with D possibly matching TRBD1 (6 bases). The CDR3 is 12 amino acids. Looked up from germline, CDR1 is SGHDT and CDR2 is YYEEEE. The ends were cut back, 9 bases at V and 11 bases at J, with 20 bases in the middle. For the CDR3, the DNA is TGTGCCACCAAGTGGGGCCAGGGGAAGCAGTACTTC. Its translation is CATKWGQGKQYF.

This clone has a single count. V gene TRBV10-3 combines with J gene TRBJ2-1, with 11 bases identical to TRBD2. The CDR3 consists of 15 residues. V shed 6 bases, J shed 9 bases, and the junction held 10 bases outside the gene matches. Germline V gene sequence: CDR1 ENHRY, CDR2 SYGVKD. The CDR3 coding sequence is TGTGCCATCAGGGCAGTAGCGGGAGGGCCCGTTGAGCAGTTCTTC. Translation gives CAIRAVAGGPVEQFF.

The CDR3 spells CASSQDSSYGYTF. DNA for the CDR3: TGCGCCAGCAGCCAGGACAGTTCCTATGGCTACACCTTC. This chain links TRBV5-1 with TRBJ1-2, with D perhaps matching TRBD1 (6 bases). The length of the CDR3 is 13 residues. Germline V gene lookup returns CDR1 SGHRS and CDR2 YFSETQ. V was cut by 4 bases and J by 4 bases, with 11 bases left in between.

This clone occurred once. The V and J genes are TRBV12-3 or TRBV12-4 and TRBJ1-4; D might be TRBD1 (5 bases). The CDR3 sequence is 13 residues long. Trimming shortened V by 7 bases and J by 6 bases, and 12 bases separated the two germline ends. The CDR3 loop is CASKNRTYEKLFF. The CDR3 nucleotides are TGTGCCAGCAAGAACAGGACCTATGAAAAACTGTTTTTT.

V is TRBV12-3 or TRBV12-4 and J is TRBJ1-5; perhaps TRBD1 as D (5 bases). The CDR3 sequence is 12 residues long. V lost 7 bases and J 9 bases, leaving 13 bases between the germline ends. The CDR3 sequence is CASKQDLGPQHF. In DNA, the CDR3 is TGTGCCAGCAAACAGGACCTAGGGCCCCAGCATTTT.

This clone appeared once. V is TRBV6-5 and J is TRBJ2-7; D possibly corresponds to TRBD2 (6 bases). With 2 bases removed from V and 4 bases from J, the gap between germline ends came to 12 bases. This CDR3 has 14 amino acids. Germline V gene lookup returns CDR1 MNHEY and CDR2 SVGAGI. CDR3 nucleotide sequence: TGTGCCAGCAGTTACGGGCAGGGAGGATACGAGCAGTACTTC. Its translation: CASSYGQGGYEQYF.

The rearrangement links TRBV28 to TRBJ2-7, with D unresolved. The CDR3 is made up of 13 amino acids. Germline V gene sequence: CDR1 MDHEN, CDR2 SYDVKM. V was clipped by 4 bases and J by 3 bases, with 10 bases between them. The CDR3 nucleotides are TGTGCCAGCAGTTCAATAGATTTCTACGAGCAGTACTTC. Translating gives CASSSIDFYEQYF.

Note on this clone: A read error may be the cause here, since a much bigger clone is one base away. In the same sample, other DNA sequences code for this CDR3. The chain employs TRBV3-1 (or the pseudogene TRBV3-2) and TRBJ2-2, with D possibly matching TRBD1 (5 bases). CDR3 length: 13 amino acids. Germline CDR1 reads LGHDT; CDR2 reads YNNKEL (reference sequence). The V end lost 5 bases, the J end lost 2 bases, and 6 bases lay between the germline ends. The CDR3 loop reads CASSRGNTGELFF. For the CDR3, the DNA is TGTGCCAGCAGCAGGGGAAACACCGGGGAGCTGTTTTTT.

The V and J genes are TRBV2 and TRBJ1-5, with a weak D call TRBD1 (6 bases). Germline V gene sequence: CDR1 SNHLY, CDR2 FYNNEI. The ends were cut back, 6 bases at V and 4 bases at J, with 22 bases in the middle. The CDR3 sequence is 17 residues long. CDR3 sequence: CASSPTHTGWGNQPQHF. In nucleotides, the CDR3 is TGTGCCAGCAGCCCTACTCATACAGGGTGGGGGAATCAGCCCCAGCATTTT.

CDR3 sequence: CASSFTSGGAGEQFF. The CDR3, as DNA: TGCGCCAGCAGCTTTACTAGCGGGGGGGCAGGTGAGCAGTTCTTC. V usage is TRBV5-1 and J usage is TRBJ2-1; 13 bases align to TRBD2. V was pared by 2 bases and J by 9 bases, with 5 bases of the junction left unmatched. Germline V lookup: CDR1 SGHRS, CDR2 YFSETQ. The CDR3 contains 15 residues.